The clone carrying this T cell receptor (beta chain) was found a few times. Its antigen remains unknown. Naive CD4+ cells had CD25+ Tregs removed. This CDR3 region has 14 residues. CDR1 SGHAT and CDR2 FQNNGV come from the germline V gene. V lost 1 base, J lost 2 bases, and 9 bases lay in between. Constant-region reverse primers amplified full-length variable regions, followed by semi-nested Nested Universal Primer A PCR. TCRdb re-called the 5' RACE reads through MiXCR, storing one row per CDR3 protein. The sample holds 60,000 to 65,000 distinct CDR3 sequences, nearly 30% seen once. Findings and limits, study-wide: Greatest tumor Treg TCR overlap was with tumor naive CD4+ cells. Tumor memory CD4+ T cell TCR gene usage was found to cluster with blood and lymph node memory CD4+ cells and with lymph node naive CD4+ cells.

The chain employs TRBV11-2 and TRBJ2-7; the D is unclear. The material sequenced was tumor-infiltrating naive CD4+ T cells sorted from the breast tumor. The subset was: naive CD4+ T cells, CD4+CD45RA+CD25-. This sequence originates from a female donor with breast cancer. The CDR3: CASSLGSGPYEQYF. Written as DNA, the CDR3 is TGTGCCAGCAGCTTAGGATCAGGTCCCTACGAGCAGTACTTC.